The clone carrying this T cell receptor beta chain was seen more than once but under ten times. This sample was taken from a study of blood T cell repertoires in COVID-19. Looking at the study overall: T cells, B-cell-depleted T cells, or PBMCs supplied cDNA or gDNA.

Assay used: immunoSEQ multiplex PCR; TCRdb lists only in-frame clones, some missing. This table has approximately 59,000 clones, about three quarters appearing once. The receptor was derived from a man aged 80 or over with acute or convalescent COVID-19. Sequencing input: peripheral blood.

The CDR3 region is CATPPPGTGSDTQYF. CDR3 nucleotide sequence: TGTGCCACCCCACCACCCGGGACAGGGTCAGATACGCAGTATTTT. This chain links TRBV2 with TRBJ2-3, with 9 positions matching TRBD1. The CDR3 has 15 amino acids. The junction had 12 bases not matched to a gene; V was cut back by 10 bases and J by 4 bases. The germline gives CDR1 SNHLY, CDR2 FYNNEI.